This T cell receptor beta chain emerged from a study of T cells in tuberculosis. Study at large: IGRA-negative adolescents, IGRA-positive adolescents with latent tuberculosis and adults with active tuberculosis formed this South African cohort. General study points: Active tuberculosis cases were adults; controls were adolescents.

Note on this clone: Its antigen is currently unknown.

This CDR3 has 15 amino acids. Clones were read by immunoSEQ multiplex PCR, and TCRdb kept only the in-frame ones, dropping some. This table has tens of thousands of clones, nearly 95% appearing once. The V gene is TRBV21-1, the J gene TRBJ1-2; TRBD1 is taken as the D call from the table, unchecked against the DNA. TRBV21-1 is deemed a pseudogene. The specimen sequenced was PBMCs. The TCR comes from a donor aged 10 to 29 with latent tuberculosis or without tuberculosis infection. The CDR3 region has the DNA TGTGCCAGCAGCAAAGACAGGGGACGGGATTTTGGCTACACCTTC. Its translation: CASSKDRGRDFGYTF.